In this sample, the clone carrying this T cell receptor beta chain turned up many times. What it binds is not known. Amplification of TCR beta CDR3 regions used RNA as the template. With the HTBI primer set, the TCR CDR3 went through a first round of RT-PCR. MiXCR, applied by TCRdb to the multiplex PCR reads, yields one record per CDR3 protein. The sample yields fewer than 550,000 distinct CDR3 sequences, approximately 14% seen once. In patients aged 18 to 65, hyperthyroidism was newly diagnosed, with duration under 2 months. Diagnoses used clinical symptoms, serum thyroxine and TRAb, thyroid ultrasound and orbital computed tomography. The CDR3 has 16 residues. V shed 0 bases, J shed 0 bases, and the junction held 3 bases outside the gene matches. The germline V gene encodes CDR1 MNHEY and CDR2 SMNVEV (reference sequence). The sample is drawn from a study of T cells in Graves' hyperthyroidism and ophthalmopathy. General study findings and limits: Most thyroid clonotypes that were expanded above 0.001 also turned up in blood. Ophthalmopathy onset followed model prediction by a median about 6.5 months.

The chain employs TRBV27 and TRBJ2-3, with 7 bases identical to TRBD2. This receptor was identified in a woman under 30 with Graves' hyperthyroidism. Sequencing was performed on blood. The CDR3 is CASSLSSGGSTDTQYF. The DNA for the CDR3 is TGTGCCAGCAGTTTATCCTCGGGGGGTAGCACAGATACGCAGTATTTT.